This T cell receptor beta chain was sequenced for a study of immune cell composition in non-small cell lung cancer. Germline CDR1 reads MNHNS; CDR2 reads SASEGT. This CDR3 is 15 amino acids long. The ends lost 1 base at V and 7 bases at J; junction bases unmatched: 5. This clone came up once. Its cognate antigen is unknown. Notes on the study in general: Tumour-reactive clones were not shown to match dominant in vivo tumour clones. Top 10 clone scores and clonality were higher in squamous than adenocarcinoma.

Sequenced by immunoSEQ multiplex PCR; TCRdb stores in-frame clones only, minus some. This table holds around 13,000 clones, roughly 74% found once. Sequencing used lung tumor tissue. V is TRBV6-1 and J is TRBJ2-3, with 10 bases that match TRBD2. The TCR originated in a human donor with non-small cell lung cancer. CDR3 residues: CASSEGASGRYTQYF. The DNA for the CDR3 is TGTGCCAGCAGTGAAGGGGCTAGCGGGAGATATACGCAGTATTTT.